The TCR beta chain described here comes from a study of blood T cell repertoires in COVID-19. Study background: PBMCs, B-cell-depleted T cells, or T cells provided the cDNA or gDNA that made up the material.

Produced via immunoSEQ multiplex PCR; TCRdb's table is partial and in-frame only. The table shows fewer than 200,000 clones, with around 84% occurring only once. Germline lookup yields CDR1 LGHDT and CDR2 YNNKEL (reference sequence). The CDR3 spans 14 residues. Trimming removed 4 bases at V and 1 base at J, with 5 bases between. Enrollees, about 18 to 89 years old, lived in 24 US areas. Participants classified as exposed had met a COVID-19 case within 2 weeks before study entry. This clonotype originated in a woman aged 25-40 years who had been exposed to COVID-19. Sequencing was performed on PBMCs or T cells enriched from blood (not recorded which). The rearrangement links TRBV3-1 (or the pseudogene TRBV3-2) to TRBJ2-6; D not certain. The CDR3 sequence: CASSPRSGANVLTF. Here the CDR3 DNA reads TGTGCCAGCAGCCCCCGTTCTGGGGCCAACGTCCTGACTTTC.